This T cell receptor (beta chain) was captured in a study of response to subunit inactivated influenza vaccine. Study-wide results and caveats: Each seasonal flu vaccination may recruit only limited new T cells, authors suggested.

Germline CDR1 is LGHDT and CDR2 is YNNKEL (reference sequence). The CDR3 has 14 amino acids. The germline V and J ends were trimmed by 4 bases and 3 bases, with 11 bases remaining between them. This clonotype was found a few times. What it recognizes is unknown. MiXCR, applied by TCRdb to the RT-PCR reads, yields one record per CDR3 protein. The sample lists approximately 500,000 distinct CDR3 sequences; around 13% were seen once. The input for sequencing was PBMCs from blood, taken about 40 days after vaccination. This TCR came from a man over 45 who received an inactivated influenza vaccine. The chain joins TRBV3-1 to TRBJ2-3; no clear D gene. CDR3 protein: CASSPTLTTDTQYF. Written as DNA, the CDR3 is TGTGCCAGCAGCCCTACCCTGACTACAGATACGCAGTATTTT.